These 5 T cell receptor beta chains share one sample of origin, sequenced in a study of regulatory and conventional T cells in RAG deficiency. Regulatory T cells were sorted from blood as CD4+ CD25-high CD127-low cells. Sequencing was performed with immunoSEQ multiplex PCR; in TCRdb, only in-frame clones are kept and a portion is missing. The data show tens of thousands of clones, 75% to 95% seen once. The same data also went into a second study, on regulatory T cells. That source notes: The primer mix had 52 TRBV and 13 TRBJ primers.

The sequenced sample was Tregs sorted from blood. These receptors were taken from a human donor in good health.

The CDR3 loop is CASSPPGRINYGYTF. The CDR3 DNA follows: TGTGCCAGCTCACCACCTGGCAGAATTAACTATGGCTACACCTTC. The chain employs TRBV18 and TRBJ1-2, with unresolved D. The CDR3 covers 15 residues. CDR1 and CDR2 (germline): KGHSH, LQKENI. V shed 0 bases and J shed 1 base, with 9 bases lying between them. Full variable domain (rest looked up from reference TRBV18 and TRBJ1-2): NAGVMQNPRHLVRRRGQEARLRCSPMKGHSHVYWYRQLPEEGLKFMVYLQKENIIDESGMPKERFSAEFPKEGPSILRIQQVVRGDSAAYFCASSPPGRINYGYTFGSGTRLTVV.

The chain has TRBV7-2 and TRBJ1-5; D is unclear. Deletions cut 1 base from V and 2 bases from J, with 12 bases between. The CDR3 loop spans 16 amino acids. Germline V gene sequence: CDR1 SGHTA, CDR2 FQGNSA. CDR3 DNA sequence: TGTGCCAGCAGCTTAGGGTCAGGTATCGGCAATCAGCCCCAGCATTTT. This translates into CASSLGSGIGNQPQHF.

This chain joins TRBV15 and TRBJ2-7; D is possibly TRBD1 (5 bases). V lost 0 bases, J lost 3 bases, and 15 bases lay in between. The CDR3 is 16 residues long. CDR1 is LNHNV, CDR2 YYDKDF, per germline (reference sequence). CDR3 nucleotide sequence: TGTGCCACCAGCAGAGATAGGAGACGGACAAACTACGAGCAGTACTTC. Translating it yields CATSRDRRRTNYEQYF.

This rearrangement joins TRBV11-2 to TRBJ2-2, with TRBD2 matching 9 bases. Germline values: CDR1 SGHAT, CDR2 FQNNGV. V shed 6 bases and J 6 bases; nucleotides not matched to a gene: 8. The CDR3 covers 15 residues. In DNA, the CDR3 is TGTGCCAGCAGTTGGACTAGCGTTGGTTCCGGGGAGCTGTTTTTT. Protein sequence: CASSWTSVGSGELFF.

J is TRBJ2-2 and V is TRBV30; D uncertain. Germline CDR1 and CDR2: GTSNPN and SVGIG (reference sequence). The germline V and J ends were trimmed by 0 bases and 6 bases, with 8 bases remaining between them. The CDR3 covers 13 residues. CDR3 in DNA: TGTGCCTGGAGTGTATTTGTCTCCGGGGAGCTGTTTTTT. Translation gives CAWSVFVSGELFF.